These T cell receptor beta chains were read from a single sample in a study of memory CD4+ T cells and cytomegalovirus serostatus. Profiled with immunoSEQ multiplex PCR; TCRdb holds only in-frame clones, not every one. The data contain 50,000 to 75,000 clones, approximately 85% of them singletons. The sample taken for sequencing was memory CD4+ T cells from blood. The receptors shown here come from an adult in good health and CMV-seronegative. Each CDR3 is given with its conserved first and last residue. The D gene is left open where the match is weak. The size entry is marked missing in some rows and otherwise reads once, few, many or a size class.

v_gene: TRBV5-1
abundance: NA
d_gene: NA
j_gene: TRBJ1-6
CDR3nt: TGCGCCAGCAGAAGGGACGGGAGCTCCTATAATTCACCCCTCCACTTT
CDR3aa: CASRRDGSSYNSPLHF

v_gene: TRBV2
abundance: NA
d_gene: NA
j_gene: TRBJ1-4
CDR3nt: TGTGCCAGTGGGGGGCAGAATGAAAAACTGTTTTTT
CDR3aa: CASGGQNEKLFF

v_gene: TRBV27
abundance: NA
d_gene: NA
j_gene: TRBJ2-3
CDR3nt: TGTGCCAGCAGCCCCCGGCGGGCTACTAACACAGATACGCAGTATTTT
CDR3aa: CASSPRRATNTDTQYF

v_gene: TRBV7-8
abundance: NA
d_gene: NA
j_gene: TRBJ1-2
CDR3nt: TGTGCCAGCAGCTCCTTACAGAGTCCGGCTTATGGCTACACCTTC
CDR3aa: CASSSLQSPAYGYTF

v_gene: TRBV11-3
abundance: NA
d_gene: TRBD1
j_gene: TRBJ2-2
CDR3nt: TGTGCCAGCAGTCCGAGGACAGGGTCGAACACCGGGGAGCTGTTTTTT
CDR3aa: CASSPRTGSNTGELFF

v_gene: TRBV29-1
abundance: NA
d_gene: NA
j_gene: TRBJ1-1
CDR3nt: TGCAGCGTTGAAGGACCGGGCGGGGTAGCTTTCTTT
CDR3aa: CSVEGPGGVAFF

v_gene: TRBV7-3
abundance: NA
d_gene: TRBD1
j_gene: TRBJ2-7
CDR3nt: TGTGCCAGCAGCTTAACCAGGGACAGGGGCGACGAGCAGTACTTC
CDR3aa: CASSLTRDRGDEQYF

v_gene: TRBV18
abundance: NA
d_gene: TRBD1
j_gene: TRBJ2-3
CDR3nt: TGTGCCAGCTCACCCCGCGGGACAGGGCCAGATACGCAGTATTTT
CDR3aa: CASSPRGTGPDTQYF

v_gene: TRBV11-3
abundance: NA
d_gene: TRBD1
j_gene: TRBJ2-7
CDR3nt: TGTGCCAGCAGCCTGACAGGGGCGGACGAGCAGTACTTC
CDR3aa: CASSLTGADEQYF

v_gene: TRBV5-1
abundance: NA
d_gene: NA
j_gene: TRBJ2-5
CDR3nt: TGCGCCAGCAGCCCGACCCGGGGCCAAGAGACCCAGTACTTC
CDR3aa: CASSPTRGQETQYF

v_gene: TRBV7-8
abundance: NA
d_gene: NA
j_gene: TRBJ1-5
CDR3nt: TGTGCCAGCAGCTCCGACAGTGGCAATCAGCCCCAGCATTTT
CDR3aa: CASSSDSGNQPQHF

v_gene: TRBV7-8
abundance: NA
d_gene: TRBD2
j_gene: TRBJ2-5
CDR3nt: TGTGCCAGCAGCTTAGTTTTTAGCGGGGGTGCCTCTGCTCAAGAGACCCAGTACTTC
CDR3aa: CASSLVFSGGASAQETQYF

v_gene: TRBV30
abundance: NA
d_gene: NA
j_gene: TRBJ1-4
CDR3nt: TGTGCCTGGAACTCCGGGGCCGCAACTAATGAAAAACTGTTTTTT
CDR3aa: CAWNSGAATNEKLFF

v_gene: TRBV28
abundance: NA
d_gene: TRBD2
j_gene: TRBJ2-1
CDR3nt: TGTGCCAGCAGTACAACTAGCGGGGGGTCCTACAATGAGCAGTTCTTC
CDR3aa: CASSTTSGGSYNEQFF

v_gene: TRBV4-1
abundance: few
d_gene: NA
j_gene: TRBJ1-1
CDR3nt: TGCGCCAGCAGCCAAGGAGACCCCTGGGGGAACACTGAAGCTTTCTTT
CDR3aa: CASSQGDPWGNTEAFF

v_gene: TRBV2
abundance: few
d_gene: NA
j_gene: TRBJ1-2
CDR3nt: TGTGCCAGCAGTGACGCGGGAGCTGACTACACCTTC
CDR3aa: CASSDAGADYTF